This T cell receptor (beta chain) was documented in a study of blood T cell repertoires in COVID-19. With 5 bases clipped from V and 2 bases from J, the junction kept 6 bases outside the gene matches. This CDR3 region has 15 residues. CDR1 MNHEY and CDR2 SMNVEV come from the germline V gene (reference sequence). Libraries were prepared by immunoSEQ multiplex PCR; TCRdb keeps only in-frame clonotypes and omits some of them. The table shows approximately 450,000 clones, with around 89% occurring only once. The sample consisted of peripheral blood. The receptor comes from a woman in her 30s with acute or convalescent COVID-19. This chain joins TRBV27 and TRBJ2-7, with 10 bases that match TRBD1. The chain's CDR3 is CASSLTGTGAYEQYF. The CDR3 bases are TGTGCCAGCAGTCTCACCGGGACAGGGGCCTACGAGCAGTACTTC.